A selection of T cell receptor beta chains follows, all from one sample in a study of blood T cell repertoires in COVID-19. Assay used: immunoSEQ multiplex PCR; TCRdb lists only in-frame clones, some missing. The repertoire includes some 60,000 clones, approximately 80% of them detected once, and 32% sits in the top ten. Sequencing used peripheral blood. These receptors all come from a human donor in a cohort sampled during active COVID-19. The conserved cysteine and the conserved F or W are not part of the CDR3 here. The D gene is left open where the match is weak.

CDR3aa	d_gene	len	v_gene	j_gene
ASSPTQTRRETQY	NA	13	TRBV28	TRBJ2-5
ASSPQGDEAF	NA	10	TRBV7-9	TRBJ1-1
ASTGVSVYNSPLH	NA	13	TRBV10-1	TRBJ1-6
ASSDVAGSYNEQF	TRBD2	13	TRBV2	TRBJ2-1
ASSPTGESSYEQY	NA	13	TRBV7-2	TRBJ2-7
ASRPGDKNIQY	NA	11	TRBV6-6	TRBJ2-4
ASSSLTGKGSPLH	NA	13	TRBV28	TRBJ1-6
ATSRDWGNQGSGANVLT	NA	17	TRBV15	TRBJ2-6
ASSIAKLSGNTIY	NA	13	TRBV19	TRBJ1-3
ASSLRLAGGQETQY	TRBD2	14	TRBV11-2	TRBJ2-5
ASRTSSSGELF	TRBD2	11	TRBV27	TRBJ2-2
ASGPTGGSQPQH	TRBD1	12	TRBV6-6	TRBJ1-5
ASSQVGLNYGYT	NA	12	TRBV4-2	TRBJ1-2
ASSPRSGRNQPQH	NA	13	TRBV18	TRBJ1-5
ASSSAVDLGYEQY	NA	13	TRBV27	TRBJ2-7
ASSQWASGTYNEQF	TRBD2	14	TRBV3-1/TRBV3-2	TRBJ2-1
ASRASGGTYEQY	TRBD2	12	TRBV6-6	TRBJ2-7
ASSLGTSGLSSYEQY	TRBD2	15	TRBV5-1	TRBJ2-7
ATSGGHPGAGANVLT	NA	15	TRBV15	TRBJ2-6
ASSSRQGLDGYT	TRBD1	12	TRBV7-8	TRBJ1-2
ASSSTTGLNTGELF	TRBD1	14	TRBV5-6	TRBJ2-2
ASSFVSGGRRLEQY	TRBD2	14	TRBV11-2	TRBJ2-7
ASSPRGGTLNTEAF	NA	14	TRBV7-2	TRBJ1-1
ASSLVASRTGELF	NA	13	TRBV6-4	TRBJ2-2
AITSVGLTNQPQH	NA	13	TRBV10-3	TRBJ1-5
AAEGQGETQY	TRBD1	10	TRBV6-6	TRBJ2-5
ASSVQANTGELF	NA	12	TRBV9	TRBJ2-2
AWSVRGALSNQPQH	NA	14	TRBV30	TRBJ1-5
ASSSDRAGVNTEAF	TRBD1	14	TRBV7-6	TRBJ1-1
ASSPRGETQY	NA	10	TRBV6-5	TRBJ2-5
ASSPDRGGETQY	TRBD1	12	TRBV18	TRBJ2-5
ASSFNRGRQF	TRBD2	10	TRBV6-2/TRBV6-3	TRBJ2-1
ASGGQGWVAGANVLT	TRBD1	15	TRBV12-5	TRBJ2-6
ASLPAGLRTEAF	NA	12	TRBV11-2	TRBJ1-1
ASSSGRGYEKLF	NA	12	TRBV5-1	TRBJ1-4
ASSLGSGQGTEAF	NA	13	TRBV7-8	TRBJ1-1
ASSPRDRDMRGYT	TRBD1	13	TRBV9	TRBJ1-2
ASSSAGGRELF	TRBD2	11	TRBV6-6	TRBJ2-2
ASSTGEGPYEQY	NA	12	TRBV18	TRBJ2-7
ASSPTGAHEQY	TRBD1	11	TRBV18	TRBJ2-7
ASSLGQGITDTQY	TRBD1	13	TRBV5-1	TRBJ2-3
ASSEAFGARGGYT	NA	13	TRBV6-1	TRBJ1-2
ASSLGGTDSYEQY	NA	13	TRBV5-4	TRBJ2-7
ASSLDLRDRGAYGYT	TRBD1	15	TRBV11-2	TRBJ1-2
ASSHGLAGAYNEQF	TRBD2	14	TRBV27	TRBJ2-1
ASSAEREGETQY	TRBD2	12	TRBV2	TRBJ2-5
ASRTEGGTEAF	NA	11	TRBV27	TRBJ1-1
ASSLGDRDTGTQY	TRBD1	13	TRBV5-4	TRBJ2-3
ASSSTGTGYQPQH	TRBD1	13	TRBV28	TRBJ1-5
ASRGGSNTGELF	TRBD2	12	TRBV6-4	TRBJ2-2
ASSQDRTASGDTQY	TRBD2	14	TRBV3-1/TRBV3-2	TRBJ2-3
ASSYITGTFELREQF	NA	15	TRBV5-5	TRBJ2-1